The 8 T cell receptor beta chains given below trace back to one sample, sequenced in a study of PD-1 blockade in classical Hodgkin lymphoma. The time point was: cycle 4 day 1 (C4D1), after five to seven weeks of nivolumab. Every patient relapsed after autologous stem cell transplantation, and brentuximab vedotin exposure varied. Profiled with immunoSEQ multiplex PCR; TCRdb holds only in-frame clones, not every one. This sample yields 100,000 or so clones, of which roughly nine tenths are seen a single time; 15% to 20% belongs to the top ten. The input for sequencing was peripheral blood mononuclear cells (PBMCs), taken before the fourth cycle of nivolumab. These receptors were taken from a human donor with classical Hodgkin lymphoma.

V and J are TRBV19 and TRBJ2-6, with unresolved D. Germline V CDR1 and CDR2: LNHDA, SQIVND (reference sequence). There are 15 residues in the CDR3. Between the trimmed V and J ends, which lost 2 bases and 2 bases, there was a span of 7 bases. CDR3 DNA sequence: TGTGCCAGTAGTATATCACCCCCTGGGGCCAACGTCCTGACTTTC. Its protein product is CASSISPPGANVLTF.

The rearrangement links TRBV15 to TRBJ1-5; no definite D call. The CDR3 has 15 residues. The germline V gene encodes CDR1 LNHNV and CDR2 YYDKDF (reference sequence). The V and J ends lost 5 bases and 2 bases respectively, with 13 bases between them. The CDR3, as DNA: TGTGCCACCAGCCCCGGAGGCAGCCGCAATCAGCCCCAGCATTTT. Translated, it gives CATSPGGSRNQPQHF. Drawing the rest from reference TRBV15 and TRBJ1-5, the complete variable domain is DAMVIQNPRYQVTQFGKPVTLSCSQTLNHNVMYWYQQKSSQAPKLLFHYYDKDFNNEADTPDNFQSRRPNTSFCFLDIRSPGLGDTAMYLCATSPGGSRNQPQHFGDGTRLSIL.

The chain joins TRBV7-9 to TRBJ1-2; 9 bases line up with TRBD1. Trimming at V came to 5 bases and at J to 7 bases, leaving 8 bases not matched to a gene. Germline V gene sequence: CDR1 SEHNR, CDR2 FQNEAQ (reference sequence). This CDR3 is 14 amino acids long. The CDR3 loop is CASSEPGQGRGYTF. As DNA, the CDR3 is TGTGCCAGCAGCGAGCCGGGACAGGGACGTGGCTACACCTTC.

The chain uses TRBV30 and TRBJ2-1, with D maybe TRBD2 (6 bases). V lost 2 bases and J lost 11, with 13 bases in between. The germline gives CDR1 GTSNPN, CDR2 SVGIG (reference sequence). CDR3 size: 12 residues. The chain's CDR3 is CAWSPLGGKQFF. Written as DNA, the CDR3 is TGTGCCTGGAGTCCGCTGGGGGGTAAGCAGTTCTTC.

J is TRBJ2-2 and V is TRBV27; D might be TRBD1 (6 bases). Trimming pared 7 bases from V and 4 bases from J, leaving 10 bases between. The germline V gene has CDR1 MNHEY and CDR2 SMNVEV (reference sequence). The CDR3 length is 13 residues. The CDR3 DNA reads TGTGCCAGCACCCAGGGGCCCACCGGGGAGCTGTTTTTT. The encoded protein is CASTQGPTGELFF.

The chain uses TRBV7-9 and TRBJ2-7; D call uncertain. The CDR3 extends over 15 amino acids. V was clipped by 1 base and J by 5 bases, with 15 bases between them. In germline, CDR1 is SEHNR, CDR2 FQNEAQ (reference sequence). This chain's CDR3 is CASSLVGGYSDEQYF. The CDR3 DNA reads as TGTGCCAGCAGCTTAGTGGGCGGCTATTCGGACGAGCAGTACTTC.

CDR3 region: CASSSSGHTKNIQYF. The CDR3 bases are TGTGCCAGCAGCTCCTCGGGACACACAAAAAACATTCAGTACTTC. V and J are TRBV13 and TRBJ2-4, with TRBD1 as a possible D gene (6 bases). There are 15 residues in the CDR3. V was clipped by 4 bases and J by 4 bases, with 14 bases between them. Germline CDR1 is PRHDT and CDR2 is FYEKMQ (reference sequence).

The gene calls are TRBV6-1 and TRBJ1-5; D unresolved. This CDR3 contains 13 residues. Germline-derived CDR1 and CDR2 are MNHNS and SASEGT. V lost 0 bases and J lost 6, with 6 bases in between. The CDR3 loop reads CASSEARVQPQHF. In nucleotides, the CDR3 is TGTGCCAGCAGTGAAGCGCGAGTTCAGCCCCAGCATTTT.